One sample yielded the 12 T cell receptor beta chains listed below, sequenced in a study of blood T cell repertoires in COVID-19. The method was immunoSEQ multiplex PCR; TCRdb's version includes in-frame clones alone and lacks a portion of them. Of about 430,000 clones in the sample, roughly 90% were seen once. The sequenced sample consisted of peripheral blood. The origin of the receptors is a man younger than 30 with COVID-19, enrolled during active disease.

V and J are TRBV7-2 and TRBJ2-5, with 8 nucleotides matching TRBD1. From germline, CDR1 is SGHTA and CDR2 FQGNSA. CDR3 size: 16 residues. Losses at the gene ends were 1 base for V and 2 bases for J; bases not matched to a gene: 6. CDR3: CASSLVATGEQETQYF. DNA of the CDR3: TGTGCCAGCAGCTTAGTTGCGACAGGGGAACAAGAGACCCAGTACTTC.

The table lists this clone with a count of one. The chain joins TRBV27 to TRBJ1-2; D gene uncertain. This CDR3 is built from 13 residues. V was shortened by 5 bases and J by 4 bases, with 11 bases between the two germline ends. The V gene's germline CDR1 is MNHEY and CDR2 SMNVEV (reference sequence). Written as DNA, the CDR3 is TGTGCCAGCAGTCCTCAGCGGACCTATGGCTACACCTTC. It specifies CASSPQRTYGYTF.

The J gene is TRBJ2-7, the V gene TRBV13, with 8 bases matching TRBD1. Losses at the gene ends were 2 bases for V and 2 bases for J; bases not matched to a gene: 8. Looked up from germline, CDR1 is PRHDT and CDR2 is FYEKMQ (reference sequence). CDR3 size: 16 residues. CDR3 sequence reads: CASSLQTGTGPYEQYF. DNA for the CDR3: TGTGCCAGCAGCTTACAAACCGGGACAGGCCCCTACGAGCAGTACTTC.

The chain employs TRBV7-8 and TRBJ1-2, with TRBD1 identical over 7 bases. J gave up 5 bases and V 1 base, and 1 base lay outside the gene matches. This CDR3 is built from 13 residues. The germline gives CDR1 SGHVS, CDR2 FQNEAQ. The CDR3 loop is CASSLGDRYGYTF. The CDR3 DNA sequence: TGTGCCAGCAGCTTAGGGGACAGATATGGCTACACCTTC.

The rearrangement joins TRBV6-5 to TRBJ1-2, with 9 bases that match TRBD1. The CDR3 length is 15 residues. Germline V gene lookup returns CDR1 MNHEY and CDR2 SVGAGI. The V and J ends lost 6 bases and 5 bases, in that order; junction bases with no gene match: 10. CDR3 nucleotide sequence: TGTGCCAGCAGACCCGACAGGGGGGTTAGGTATGGCTACACCTTC. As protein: CASRPDRGVRYGYTF.

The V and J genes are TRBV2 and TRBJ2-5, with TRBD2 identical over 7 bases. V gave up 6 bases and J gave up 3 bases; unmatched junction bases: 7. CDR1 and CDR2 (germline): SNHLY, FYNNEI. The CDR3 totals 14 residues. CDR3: CASSSWGGKETQYF. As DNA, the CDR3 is TGTGCCAGCAGCTCGTGGGGGGGAAAAGAGACCCAGTACTTC.

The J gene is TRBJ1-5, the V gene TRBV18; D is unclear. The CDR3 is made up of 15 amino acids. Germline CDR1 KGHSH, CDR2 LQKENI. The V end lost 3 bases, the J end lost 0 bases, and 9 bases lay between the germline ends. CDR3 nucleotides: TGTGCCAGCTCACCGGGTCGGGGTAGCAATCAGCCCCAGCATTTT. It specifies CASSPGRGSNQPQHF.

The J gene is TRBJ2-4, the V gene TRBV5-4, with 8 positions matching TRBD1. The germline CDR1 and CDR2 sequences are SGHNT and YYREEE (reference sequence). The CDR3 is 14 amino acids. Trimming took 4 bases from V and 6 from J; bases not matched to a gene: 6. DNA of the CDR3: TGTGCCAGCAGCACAGGACAGGGAAGAAACATTCAGTACTTC. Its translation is CASSTGQGRNIQYF.

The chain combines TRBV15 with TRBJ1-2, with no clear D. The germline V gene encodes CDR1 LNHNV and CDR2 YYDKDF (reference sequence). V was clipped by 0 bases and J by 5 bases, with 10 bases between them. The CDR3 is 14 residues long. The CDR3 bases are TGTGCCACCAGCAGAGATGGTGGCGGGTATGGCTACACCTTC. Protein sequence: CATSRDGGGYGYTF.

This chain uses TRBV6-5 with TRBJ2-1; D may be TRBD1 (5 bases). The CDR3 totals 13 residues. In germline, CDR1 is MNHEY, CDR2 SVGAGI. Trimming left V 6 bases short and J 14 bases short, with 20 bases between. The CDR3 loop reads CASRGSGWRIEFF. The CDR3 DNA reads TGTGCCAGCAGAGGGTCAGGGTGGCGTATTGAGTTCTTC.

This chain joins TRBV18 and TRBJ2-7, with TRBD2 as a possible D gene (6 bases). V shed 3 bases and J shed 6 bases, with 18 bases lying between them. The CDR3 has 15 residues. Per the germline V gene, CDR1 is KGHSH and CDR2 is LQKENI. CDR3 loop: CASSPSRRENPEQYF. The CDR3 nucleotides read TGTGCCAGCTCACCGTCGAGGCGGGAAAACCCCGAGCAGTACTTC.

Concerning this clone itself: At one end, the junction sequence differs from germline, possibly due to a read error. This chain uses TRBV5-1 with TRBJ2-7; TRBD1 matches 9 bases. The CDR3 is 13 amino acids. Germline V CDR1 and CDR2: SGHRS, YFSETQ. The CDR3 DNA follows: TGCGCCAGCAGTTTGGGACAGGGAATGGAGCAGTACTTC. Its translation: CASSLGQGMEQYF.